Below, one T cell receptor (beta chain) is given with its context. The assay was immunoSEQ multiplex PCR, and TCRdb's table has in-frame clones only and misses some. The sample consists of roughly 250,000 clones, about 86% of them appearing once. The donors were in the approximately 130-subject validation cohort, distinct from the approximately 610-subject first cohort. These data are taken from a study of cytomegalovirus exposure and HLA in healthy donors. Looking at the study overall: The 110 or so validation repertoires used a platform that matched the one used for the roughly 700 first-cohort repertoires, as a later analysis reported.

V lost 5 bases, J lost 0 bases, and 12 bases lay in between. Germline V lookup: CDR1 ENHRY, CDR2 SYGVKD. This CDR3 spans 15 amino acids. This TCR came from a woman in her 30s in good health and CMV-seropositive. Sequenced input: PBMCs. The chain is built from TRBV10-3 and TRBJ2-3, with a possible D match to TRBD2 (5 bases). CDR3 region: CAISRLAPSTDTQYF. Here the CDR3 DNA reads TGTGCCATCAGTCGTCTAGCACCTAGCACAGATACGCAGTATTTT.